This is a list of T cell receptor beta chains from one sample in a study of T cell responses to AZD1222 COVID-19 vaccine. This table comes from immunoSEQ multiplex PCR, and its TCRdb copy is limited to in-frame clones, with some not included. The data show around 140,000 clones, about 93% seen once. Sequences were derived from peripheral blood, sampled on day 0 of AZD1222 vaccination. The receptors come from an adult in good health. The CDR3 runs from the conserved cysteine through the conserved F or W. Fields, in order: V gene, J gene, clone size, D gene, CDR3 DNA, CDR3 protein. D genes are given only for firm matches. The size entry is marked missing in some rows and otherwise reads once, few, many or a size class.

v_gene: TRBV2; j_gene: TRBJ2-7; abundance: -; d_gene: TRBD1; CDR3nt: TGTGCCACAACCGGACAGGCTGCCTCCTACGAGCAGTACTTC; CDR3aa: CATTGQAASYEQYF
v_gene: TRBV6-5; j_gene: TRBJ1-2; abundance: -; d_gene: -; CDR3nt: TGTGCCAGCAGTTACTCGAGCGGGGCGTATGGCTACACCTTC; CDR3aa: CASSYSSGAYGYTF
v_gene: TRBV4-2; j_gene: TRBJ2-2; abundance: -; d_gene: TRBD2; CDR3nt: TGTGCCAGCAGCCTAAAGATACGCGGGGGGGCTGCCGGGGAGCTGTTTTTT; CDR3aa: CASSLKIRGGAAGELFF
v_gene: TRBV2; j_gene: TRBJ1-5; abundance: few; d_gene: -; CDR3nt: TGTGCCAGCAGTGAAGGGGGCTATAGCAATCAGCCCCAGCATTTT; CDR3aa: CASSEGGYSNQPQHF
v_gene: TRBV5-1; j_gene: TRBJ1-1; abundance: -; d_gene: -; CDR3nt: TGCGCCAGCAGCTTTGAGGGGGACACTGAAGCTTTCTTT; CDR3aa: CASSFEGDTEAFF
v_gene: TRBV4-1; j_gene: TRBJ2-7; abundance: -; d_gene: -; CDR3nt: TGCGCCAGCAGCCAAGAAGAGGGAAGCGGCGAGCAGTACTTC; CDR3aa: CASSQEEGSGEQYF
v_gene: TRBV9; j_gene: TRBJ2-2; abundance: -; d_gene: -; CDR3nt: TGTGCCAGCACCCCTTCGGCGAACACCGGGGAGCTGTTTTTT; CDR3aa: CASTPSANTGELFF
v_gene: TRBV6-5; j_gene: TRBJ2-7; abundance: once; d_gene: TRBD1; CDR3nt: TGTGCCAGCAGTAAGACAGGGACCAGGTCCTACGAGCAGTACTTC; CDR3aa: CASSKTGTRSYEQYF
v_gene: TRBV6-6; j_gene: TRBJ1-4; abundance: -; d_gene: -; CDR3nt: TGTGCCAGCAGTTACCGGTGGAATGAAAAACTGTTTTTT; CDR3aa: CASSYRWNEKLFF
v_gene: TRBV29-1; j_gene: TRBJ1-2; abundance: -; d_gene: -; CDR3nt: TGCAGCGTAGTTAAGACCAACGATGGCTACACCTTC; CDR3aa: CSVVKTNDGYTF
v_gene: TRBV4-3; j_gene: TRBJ1-3; abundance: -; d_gene: -; CDR3nt: TGCGCCAGCAGCCAAGACAGACGAAACACCATATATTTT; CDR3aa: CASSQDRRNTIYF
v_gene: TRBV19; j_gene: TRBJ2-3; abundance: -; d_gene: TRBD1; CDR3nt: TGTGCCAGTAGTATCCCCAGGGGGCCCGGCACAGATACGCAGTATTTT; CDR3aa: CASSIPRGPGTDTQYF
v_gene: TRBV4-3; j_gene: TRBJ1-2; abundance: -; d_gene: -; CDR3nt: TGCGCCAGCAGCCAAGATTCAGCTCGAATCTATGGCTACACCTTC; CDR3aa: CASSQDSARIYGYTF
v_gene: TRBV4-1; j_gene: TRBJ1-2; abundance: -; d_gene: TRBD1; CDR3nt: TGCGCCAGCAGCCAATACTTGGGACAGTACGGCTACACCTTC; CDR3aa: CASSQYLGQYGYTF
v_gene: TRBV3-1/TRBV3-2; j_gene: TRBJ1-1; abundance: -; d_gene: -; CDR3nt: TGTGCCAGCAGCCAAGGTCTAGGGACTGAAGCTTTCTTT; CDR3aa: CASSQGLGTEAFF
v_gene: TRBV7-2; j_gene: TRBJ2-7; abundance: -; d_gene: TRBD1; CDR3nt: TGTGCCAGCAGCTCCGGACAGGGACTCACCGAGCAGTACTTC; CDR3aa: CASSSGQGLTEQYF
v_gene: TRBV9; j_gene: TRBJ2-1; abundance: -; d_gene: -; CDR3nt: TGTGCCAGCAGCGTAGCTTACCCGGGGAATGAGCAGTTCTTC; CDR3aa: CASSVAYPGNEQFF
v_gene: TRBV10-3; j_gene: TRBJ2-5; abundance: -; d_gene: -; CDR3nt: TGTGCCATCAGTGAGCGGGGAGAGACCCAGTACTTC; CDR3aa: CAISERGETQYF
v_gene: TRBV4-3; j_gene: TRBJ1-2; abundance: -; d_gene: -; CDR3nt: TGCGCCAGCAGCCAAGATTTTGGACCCCAAAACTATGGCTACACCTTC; CDR3aa: CASSQDFGPQNYGYTF
v_gene: TRBV5-1; j_gene: TRBJ2-3; abundance: -; d_gene: -; CDR3nt: TGCGCCAGCAGCTTAACAGGGTTTCCAGATACGCAGTATTTT; CDR3aa: CASSLTGFPDTQYF
v_gene: TRBV21-1; j_gene: TRBJ2-7; abundance: -; d_gene: -; CDR3nt: TGTGCCAGCACCGGGACAGGGGGCCCCTACGAGCAGTACTTC; CDR3aa: CASTGTGGPYEQYF
v_gene: TRBV7-2; j_gene: TRBJ2-7; abundance: -; d_gene: -; CDR3nt: TGTGCCAGCAGCTTGGGGTCAGGGACCTCCTACGAGCAGTACTTC; CDR3aa: CASSLGSGTSYEQYF
v_gene: TRBV6-2/TRBV6-3; j_gene: TRBJ1-6; abundance: -; d_gene: -; CDR3nt: TGTGCCAGCAGTTACGGCCAAGATAATTCACCCCTCCACTTT; CDR3aa: CASSYGQDNSPLHF
v_gene: TRBV2; j_gene: TRBJ2-6; abundance: -; d_gene: -; CDR3nt: TGTGCCAGCAGTGAACCGGGATCTGGGGCCAACGTCCTGACTTTC; CDR3aa: CASSEPGSGANVLTF
v_gene: TRBV29-1; j_gene: TRBJ1-2; abundance: once; d_gene: TRBD1; CDR3nt: TGCAGCGTAAGGACAGGGGTTGGTAACTATGGCTACACCTTC; CDR3aa: CSVRTGVGNYGYTF
v_gene: TRBV4-3; j_gene: TRBJ1-4; abundance: once; d_gene: -; CDR3nt: TGCGCCAGCAGCCAGGCGGGGGGGGAAAGTGAAAAACTGTTTTTT; CDR3aa: CASSQAGGESEKLFF
v_gene: TRBV7-8; j_gene: TRBJ1-2; abundance: -; d_gene: TRBD1; CDR3nt: TGTGCCAGCAGCTCTAGATTTAGGGACAGAAGGGAGAACTATGGCTACACCTTC; CDR3aa: CASSSRFRDRRENYGYTF
v_gene: TRBV6-2/TRBV6-3; j_gene: TRBJ2-7; abundance: -; d_gene: TRBD2; CDR3nt: TGTGCCAGCAGTTACTCGAGAGCGGGAAGGGTCGAGCAGTACTTC; CDR3aa: CASSYSRAGRVEQYF
v_gene: TRBV6-1; j_gene: TRBJ2-5; abundance: -; d_gene: -; CDR3nt: TGTGCCAGCAGTGAAGCTATCTTTTCCGTGGAGGGGAAAGAGACCCAGTACTTC; CDR3aa: CASSEAIFSVEGKETQYF
v_gene: TRBV4-1; j_gene: TRBJ2-7; abundance: -; d_gene: TRBD2; CDR3nt: TGCGCCAGCAGCCAGTTACTAGCGGGAGTCTACGAGCAGTACTTC; CDR3aa: CASSQLLAGVYEQYF
v_gene: TRBV9; j_gene: TRBJ1-1; abundance: few; d_gene: TRBD1; CDR3nt: TGTGCCAGCAGCGTGGGGGACAGGGGTCGTGGAGCTTTCTTT; CDR3aa: CASSVGDRGRGAFF
v_gene: TRBV7-9; j_gene: TRBJ1-1; abundance: -; d_gene: -; CDR3nt: TGTGCCAGCAGAAAACGGAAGAACACTGAAGCTTTCTTT; CDR3aa: CASRKRKNTEAFF
v_gene: TRBV7-2; j_gene: TRBJ2-3; abundance: -; d_gene: TRBD2; CDR3nt: TGTGCCAGCAGCTTAGCCAGACTAGCGGGATCAGATACGCAGTATTTT; CDR3aa: CASSLARLAGSDTQYF
v_gene: TRBV6-6; j_gene: TRBJ1-3; abundance: -; d_gene: -; CDR3nt: TGTGCCAGCAGTCCGGGCCTGGCGGGAAACACCATATATTTT; CDR3aa: CASSPGLAGNTIYF
v_gene: TRBV5-4; j_gene: TRBJ2-7; abundance: -; d_gene: TRBD2; CDR3nt: TGTGCCAGCAGCCGCGGACTAGCGGGAGGGTTAGATCCCGAGCAGTACTTC; CDR3aa: CASSRGLAGGLDPEQYF
v_gene: TRBV7-9; j_gene: TRBJ2-1; abundance: -; d_gene: TRBD2; CDR3nt: TGTGCCAGCAGCCCTTCTAGCGGGAGCCCCCGAGGGAATAATGAGCAGTTCTTC; CDR3aa: CASSPSSGSPRGNNEQFF
v_gene: TRBV5-1; j_gene: TRBJ2-1; abundance: -; d_gene: TRBD2; CDR3nt: TGCGCCAGCAGCTTGGTAAGCGGGGGGTATGAGCAGTTCTTC; CDR3aa: CASSLVSGGYEQFF
v_gene: TRBV7-3; j_gene: TRBJ2-1; abundance: -; d_gene: TRBD2; CDR3nt: TGTGCCAGCAGCTTAAACCCAGCGGGAGATCGGCATTTGGGTGAGCAGTTCTTC; CDR3aa: CASSLNPAGDRHLGEQFF
v_gene: TRBV6-5; j_gene: TRBJ2-7; abundance: -; d_gene: -; CDR3nt: TGTGCCAGCACCTCGGCGGGGAGTACCTACGAGCAGTACTTC; CDR3aa: CASTSAGSTYEQYF
v_gene: TRBV4-1; j_gene: TRBJ1-4; abundance: once; d_gene: TRBD1; CDR3nt: TGCGCCAGCAGCCAAAGGCCGGGACAGAAACTGTTTTTT; CDR3aa: CASSQRPGQKLFF
v_gene: TRBV10-3; j_gene: TRBJ2-1; abundance: -; d_gene: TRBD1; CDR3nt: TGTGCCATCAGTGGGAGACAGGGGCTGACCTACAATGAGCAGTTCTTC; CDR3aa: CAISGRQGLTYNEQFF
v_gene: TRBV5-1; j_gene: TRBJ2-3; abundance: -; d_gene: TRBD2; CDR3nt: TGCGCCAGCAGCTTAACGGGGGGGCACCAGGATACGCAGTATTTT; CDR3aa: CASSLTGGHQDTQYF
v_gene: TRBV10-2; j_gene: TRBJ1-4; abundance: -; d_gene: -; CDR3nt: TGCGCCAGCAGTTATGATGTCGGAGAAAACGAAAAACTGTTTTTT; CDR3aa: CASSYDVGENEKLFF
v_gene: TRBV9; j_gene: TRBJ2-7; abundance: -; d_gene: TRBD1; CDR3nt: TGTGCCAGCAGCCCCGAAACAGGGGTAGTCCACGAGCAGTACTTC; CDR3aa: CASSPETGVVHEQYF
v_gene: TRBV12-5; j_gene: TRBJ2-7; abundance: -; d_gene: -; CDR3nt: TGTGCTAGTGGTTTGACGGCGGGGTCCTACGAGCAGTACTTC; CDR3aa: CASGLTAGSYEQYF
v_gene: TRBV3-1/TRBV3-2; j_gene: TRBJ2-1; abundance: once; d_gene: -; CDR3nt: TGTGCCAGCAGCCAAGATAGGAGTGAGCAGTTCTTC; CDR3aa: CASSQDRSEQFF
v_gene: TRBV4-3; j_gene: TRBJ1-4; abundance: -; d_gene: -; CDR3nt: TGCGCCAGCAGCCAAGATCAGGGAAGGTTTGAAAAACTGTTTTTT; CDR3aa: CASSQDQGRFEKLFF
v_gene: TRBV6-5; j_gene: TRBJ2-7; abundance: -; d_gene: -; CDR3nt: TGTGCCAGCAGGCCTCGGGGCGGGCCCTACGAGCAGTACTTC; CDR3aa: CASRPRGGPYEQYF
v_gene: TRBV6-5; j_gene: TRBJ1-4; abundance: -; d_gene: -; CDR3nt: TGTGCCAGCAGTTACTCACAGGGCCCCGCCGTAGAAAAACTGTTTTTT; CDR3aa: CASSYSQGPAVEKLFF
v_gene: TRBV5-5; j_gene: TRBJ1-1; abundance: -; d_gene: -; CDR3nt: TGTGCCAGCAGCTCCCCCCAGTGGGGGCGGGACACTGAAGCTTTCTTT; CDR3aa: CASSSPQWGRDTEAFF
v_gene: TRBV21-1; j_gene: TRBJ2-3; abundance: -; d_gene: -; CDR3nt: TGTGCCAGCAGCTTCAGGGGGACCCTCTACACAGATACGCAGTATTTT; CDR3aa: CASSFRGTLYTDTQYF
v_gene: TRBV7-2; j_gene: TRBJ1-1; abundance: -; d_gene: -; CDR3nt: TGTGCCAGCAGCTCCCAATTGTACACTGAAGCTTTCTTT; CDR3aa: CASSSQLYTEAFF
v_gene: TRBV19; j_gene: TRBJ1-1; abundance: -; d_gene: TRBD1; CDR3nt: TGTGCCAGTACCTCAGATACAGGGGTTTCTGAAGCTTTCTTT; CDR3aa: CASTSDTGVSEAFF
v_gene: TRBV27; j_gene: TRBJ2-3; abundance: -; d_gene: TRBD2; CDR3nt: TGTGCCAGCAGTTTAGGTTCTGGACTAGCGGGTCGCACAGATACGCAGTATTTT; CDR3aa: CASSLGSGLAGRTDTQYF
v_gene: TRBV7-6; j_gene: TRBJ1-4; abundance: -; d_gene: TRBD1; CDR3nt: TGTGCCAGCAGTCCTCACCCGGGACAGGGGGGAAGGGTAGGCGAAAAACTGTTTTTT; CDR3aa: CASSPHPGQGGRVGEKLFF
v_gene: TRBV15; j_gene: TRBJ2-3; abundance: -; d_gene: -; CDR3nt: TGTGCCACCAGCTCCTGGACAGACTTCGATACGCAGTATTTT; CDR3aa: CATSSWTDFDTQYF